The 21 T cell receptor beta chains reported below all come from one sample, sequenced in a study of esophageal squamous cell carcinoma under preoperative chemotherapy (dated 2018 in TCRdb). The time point label, read with the paper, signifies: after preoperative PTX-NDP chemotherapy. Libraries were built with PCR. TCRdb records HiSeq X Ten as the sequencer. TCRdb reanalyzed the raw reads on its own, using fastp at Q25 for trimming and MiXCR for clone calling, and kept in-frame beta chains. Every distinct CDR3 protein forms one entry, paired with its most common genes and DNA. This sample gives 34,000 or so distinct CDR3 sequences in total; 52% of them show up just once. Approximately 23% of the sample rests with the top ten. The sample was acquired from a patient given preoperative chemotherapy. Source of these receptors: a human donor with esophageal squamous cell carcinoma. The donor label of this sample is uncertain.

This clonotype appeared a few times. V usage is TRBV7-9 and J usage is TRBJ2-5; perhaps TRBD2 as D (5 bases). Germline values: CDR1 SEHNR, CDR2 FQNEAQ (reference sequence). CDR3 length: 18 amino acids. The V and J ends lost 8 bases and 1 base respectively, with 26 bases between them. CDR3: CASLLTGSGALFQETQYF. The CDR3 coding sequence is TGTGCCAGCCTCCTAACGGGGAGCGGCGCCCTCTTCCAAGAGACCCAGTACTTC.

V is TRBV11-3 and J is TRBJ2-1; D is unresolved. Trimming cost V 2 bases and J 6 bases, with 14 bases left between them. Germline V CDR1 and CDR2: SGHNT, YENEEA. This CDR3 region has 15 residues. CDR3 residues: CASSLSAIVFNEQFF. CDR3 nucleotide sequence: TGTGCCAGCAGCTTATCAGCGATAGTATTCAATGAGCAGTTCTTC.

There are many counts of this clonotype. V gene TRBV7-3 combines with J gene TRBJ2-5; 8 bases align to TRBD1. The assigned J gene may be wrong: the sequence end matches TRBJ2-7 better. The CDR3 loop spans 14 amino acids. Germline assignment: CDR1 SGHTA and CDR2 FQGTGA. CDR3 nucleotide sequence: TGTGCCATTACTACGGACAGGGAATGGTTCGAGCAGTACTTC. Protein product: CAITTDREWFEQYF.

As to this clonotype: One end of the junction varies from germline; a read error may be responsible. The CDR3 bases are TGTGGCATCAGGGGGGGACAGGCCCTGGACACGCAGTATTTC. Protein: CGIRGGQALDTQYF. The V gene is TRBV7-9, the J gene TRBJ2-3; TRBD1 is a possible D gene (8 bases). This CDR3 is built from 14 residues. Germline assignment: CDR1 SEHNR and CDR2 FQNEAQ (reference sequence). The whole variable domain, remainder taken from reference TRBV7-9 and TRBJ2-3, is DTGVSQNPRHKITKRGQNVTFRCDPISEHNRLYWYRQTLGQGPEFLTYFQNEAQLEKSRLLSDRFSAERPKGSFSTLEIQRTEQGDSAMYLCGIRGGQALDTQYFGPGTRLTVL.

V and J are TRBV5-4 and TRBJ2-3; no firm D call. The V end was cut by 0 bases, the J end by 3 bases, with 8 bases between. The CDR3 loop spans 14 amino acids. Germline V gene sequence: CDR1 SGHNT, CDR2 YYREEE (reference sequence). This chain's CDR3 is CASSLETPTDTQYF. Here the CDR3 DNA reads TGTGCCAGCAGCTTGGAGACCCCAACAGATACGCAGTATTTT.

Details on this clonotype: An end of the junction does not agree with germline; a read error may underlie this. The chain couples TRBV12-3 or TRBV12-4 to TRBJ2-3, with TRBD2 identical over 9 bases. CDR3 length: 16 residues. The CDR3 sequence: CASSTTSGCSKDTQYF. CDR3 DNA: TGTGCCAGCAGCACCACTAGCGGGTGCAGCAAAGATACGCAGTATTTT.

The chain combines TRBV7-9 with TRBJ2-7; D unclear. This CDR3 is 12 amino acids long. The V end was cut by 2 bases, the J end by 6 bases, with 8 bases between. Germline-derived CDR1 and CDR2 are SEHNR and FQNEAQ (reference sequence). The CDR3 region is CASSLTVSEQYF. CDR3 DNA: TGTGCCAGCAGCTTAACCGTGAGCGAGCAGTACTTC.

This clonotype was observed a few times. The chain employs TRBV5-6 and TRBJ2-1; D is perhaps TRBD2 (6 bases). The V gene's germline CDR1 is SGHDT and CDR2 YYEEEE. V shed 0 bases and J shed 0 bases, with 10 bases lying between them. This CDR3 spans 16 amino acids. The CDR3 bases are TGTGCCAGCAGCTTGGGGGGGGATCCCTCCTACAATGAGCAGTTCTTC. Translated: CASSLGGDPSYNEQFF.

The chain links TRBV7-9 to TRBJ1-4, with D unresolved. CDR1 and CDR2 from the germline V gene are SEHNR and FQNEAQ (reference sequence). The CDR3 loop spans 15 amino acids. With 2 bases removed from V and 6 bases from J, the gap between germline ends came to 13 bases. CDR3 in DNA: TGTGCCAGCAGCTTATCCCAGGACCCTTATGAAAAACTGTTTTTT. This encodes CASSLSQDPYEKLFF.

This clonotype was seen just once. Germline is not matched at one junction end, which may reflect a read error. The rearrangement links TRBV6-4 to TRBJ2-3, with 12 bases fitting TRBD2. Germline lookup yields CDR1 MRHNA and CDR2 SNTAGT. The CDR3 contains 17 residues. CDR3 in amino acids: CASSEASGGAGGDTQYF. CDR3 nucleotides: TGTGCCAGCAGCGAGGCTAGCGGGGGGGCTGGTGGAGATACGCAGTATTTC.

This clonotype has a handful of counts. A junction end diverges from the germline sequence, so it may reflect a read error. This sequence joins TRBV7-6 and TRBJ2-5; 8 nucleotides align to TRBD2. CDR3 length: 14 residues. Germline V CDR1 and CDR2: SGHVS, FNYEAQ. The CDR3 region is CASSSGGVTETQYF. The CDR3 coding sequence is TGTGCCAGCAGCTCGGGGGGGGTCACAGAGACGCAGTATTTC.

In the case of this clonotype: Mismatch with germline at one junction end may stem from a read error. The rearrangement joins TRBV7-8 to TRBJ2-3; 12 nucleotides align to TRBD2. Germline-derived CDR1 and CDR2 are SGHVS and FQNEAQ. The CDR3 is 17 residues long. The CDR3 region has the DNA TGTGCCAGCAGCCGAGCGAGACTAGCGGGAGCCACAGATACTCAGTACTTT. This codes for CASSRARLAGATDTQYF.

This clonotype was seen a handful of times. The V gene is TRBV7-8, the J gene TRBJ2-2; TRBD2 matches 7 bases. Germline V gene data show CDR1 as SGHVS and CDR2 as FQNEAQ. This CDR3 has 15 amino acids. With 4 bases clipped from V and 5 bases from J, the junction kept 7 bases outside the gene matches. In nucleotides, the CDR3 is TGTGCCAGCAGCTCGGGGGGACCCAGGACCGGGGAGCTGTTTTTT. Its protein is CASSSGGPRTGELFF.

Remarks on this clonotype: No conserved phenylalanine or tryptophan ends this CDR3, so it is likely a read error. The limits of the CDR3 on the DNA are not certain, so only TCRdb's listed CDR3 is given. The chain links TRBV6-5 to TRBJ2-1; whether TRBD2, the table's D call, matches the DNA was not checked. Germline V gene lookup returns CDR1 MNHEY and CDR2 SVGAGI. The length of the CDR3 is 19 amino acids, counting both ends. CDR3 sequence reads: CASSYSERDPYNSPLHFGN.

The chain links TRBV12-3 or TRBV12-4 to TRBJ2-7; 11 bases are shared with TRBD2. Near its end, the DNA agrees better with TRBJ2-1, so the J call may be wrong. The CDR3 is 15 residues long. The CDR3 loop is CASSFGLAGGLEQFF. The CDR3 nucleotides read TGTGCCAGCAGTTTCGGGCTAGCGGGAGGCCTTGAGCAGTTCTTC.

This clonotype was seen more than once but under ten times. The rearrangement links TRBV5-1 to TRBJ2-5; D may be TRBD2 (7 bases). V lost 8 bases and J 5 bases, leaving 25 bases between the germline ends. Germline assignment: CDR1 SGHRS and CDR2 YFSETQ. The CDR3 runs 16 residues. The CDR3: CARKGGPPYRFETQYF. The CDR3, as DNA: TGCGCCAGAAAGGGGGGGCCACCTTATAGGTTTGAGACCCAGTACTTC.

This clonotype was counted a single time. The J gene is TRBJ2-5, the V gene TRBV7-2; 8 bases agree with TRBD1. The V gene end was trimmed by 5 bases and the J gene end by 4 bases; junction bases not matched to a gene: 18. The CDR3 spans 18 residues. The germline V gene encodes CDR1 SGHTA and CDR2 FQGNSA. CDR3 protein: CASSLGGLGTGRLETQYF. CDR3 in DNA: TGTGCCAGCAGCCTAGGCGGTTTAGGGACAGGACGCTTAGAGACCCAGTACTTC.

There are a few counts of this clonotype. J is TRBJ2-3 and V is TRBV11-3; TRBD2 agrees at 12 bases. From germline, CDR1 is SGHNT and CDR2 YENEEA. The CDR3 has 17 residues. V shed 5 bases and J 4 bases; nucleotides not matched to a gene: 10. The CDR3: CASSRRTSGNIADTQYF. The DNA of the CDR3 is TGTGCCAGCAGCCGTCGGACTAGCGGGAATATAGCAGATACGCAGTATTTT.

The chain uses TRBV12-3 or TRBV12-4 and TRBJ1-6; D is undetermined. V was trimmed by 3 bases and J by 8 bases, leaving 11 bases between them. This CDR3 region has 14 residues. The CDR3 region is CASSFGSPDSPLHF. CDR3 nucleotide sequence: TGTGCCAGCAGTTTTGGCAGCCCCGATTCACCCCTCCACTTT.

This clonotype appeared a few times. The V call is TRBV7-2, the J call TRBJ2-3, with 12 nucleotides matching TRBD1. Germline values: CDR1 SGHTA, CDR2 FQGNSA. CDR3 length: 15 amino acids. With 5 bases clipped from V and 7 bases from J, the junction kept 7 bases outside the gene matches. The CDR3 is CASSLRDRGRNTQYF. CDR3 sequence (DNA): TGTGCCAGCAGCCTCCGGGACAGGGGGCGAAATACGCAGTATTTT. Full variable domain (missing parts from reference TRBV7-2 and TRBJ2-3): GAGVSQSPSNKVTEKGKDVELRCDPISGHTALYWYRQSLGQGLEFLIYFQGNSAPDKSGLPSDRFSAERTGGSVSTLTIQRTQQEDSAVYLCASSLRDRGRNTQYFGPGTRLTVL.

This clonotype showed up just a few times. This chain links TRBV11-1 with TRBJ2-7, with D possibly being TRBD1 (6 bases). Trimming left V 5 bases short and J 7 bases short, with 21 bases between. The CDR3 consists of 15 residues. Germline CDR1 SGHAT, CDR2 FQDESV (reference sequence). CDR3 DNA sequence: TGTGCCAGCAGCCCGCCGACAGGAGACGCTAGGGAGCAGTACTTC. Its translation: CASSPPTGDAREQYF.